This TCR beta chain was sequenced in a study of blood T cell repertoires in COVID-19. Libraries were prepared by immunoSEQ multiplex PCR; TCRdb keeps only in-frame clonotypes and omits some of them. The sample lists under 300,000 clones, 88% occurring once. There are 12 residues in the CDR3. CDR1 MDHEN and CDR2 SYDVKM come from the germline V gene. Trimming stripped 5 bases from V and 8 bases from J, with 12 bases between. Clinical histories supplied by participants themselves formed the basis of cohort assignment. Exposed participants encountered a COVID-19 case during the 2 weeks preceding study entry. This clone was detected only once.

This TCR derives from a woman in her thirties or forties who had been exposed to COVID-19. V and J are TRBV28 and TRBJ1-2; D might be TRBD1 (6 bases). The sample was PBMCs or T cells enriched from blood (not recorded which). The chain's CDR3 is CASSKTGLGYTF. The CDR3 region has the DNA TGTGCCAGCAGTAAAACAGGGCTGGGCTACACCTTC.